This entry concerns a single T cell receptor (beta chain). Germline values: CDR1 LGHDT, CDR2 YNNKEL (reference sequence). The CDR3 has 17 residues. The ends were cut back, 1 base at V and 0 bases at J, with 10 bases in the middle. The entry originates in a study of T cells in Graves' hyperthyroidism and ophthalmopathy. Study details: Staff took peripheral blood when the initial diagnosis was made, before any treatment began.

Researchers amplified the TCR beta CDR3 regions from RNA transcripts. The study used the HTBI primer set for a first-round RT-PCR of the TCR CDR3. TCRdb called the multiplex PCR reads again in MiXCR, with one record for every CDR3 protein. The sample carries about 340,000 distinct CDR3 sequences, approximately 18% recorded once. The V and J genes are TRBV3-1 and TRBJ1-6; TRBD1 is a possible D gene (5 bases). The receptor was isolated from a woman aged 45 to 65 with Graves' hyperthyroidism. The sample consisted of blood. The CDR3 DNA follows: TGTGCCAGCAGCCAAGTGAGGGGCCTCTCCTATAATTCACCCCTCCACTTT. This gives the protein CASSQVRGLSYNSPLHF.